This entry lists 31 T cell receptor beta chains sequenced from one sample in a study of control samples from healthy donors and cancer patients. This table comes from immunoSEQ multiplex PCR, and its TCRdb copy is limited to in-frame clones, with some not included. Found here are under 150,000 clones, roughly 91% of them singletons; the top ten hold 2% to 2.5%. Sequencing input: blood. These receptors were collected from a woman aged 70-85 years in good health.

The CDR3 nucleotides are TGTGCCAGCAGCTTAAGGAGCGGGGGGGCTTTACGGGAGACCCAGTACTTC. It encodes CASSLRSGGALRETQYF. This sequence joins TRBV13 and TRBJ2-5, with 10 bases identical to TRBD2. With 2 bases clipped from V and 5 bases from J, the junction kept 11 bases outside the gene matches. Germline lookup yields CDR1 PRHDT and CDR2 FYEKMQ (reference sequence). This CDR3 comprises 17 residues.

The genes are TRBV14 and TRBJ2-3, with 7 bases lining up with TRBD2. V lost 4 bases, J lost 2 bases, and 12 bases stayed unmatched. The CDR3 consists of 17 residues. Germline V gene data show CDR1 as SGHDN and CDR2 as FVKESK. The CDR3 region is CASSPFTGGGATDTQYF. The CDR3 coding sequence is TGTGCCAGCAGCCCCTTTACCGGCGGGGGTGCCACAGATACGCAGTATTTT.

The chain couples TRBV5-8 to TRBJ1-4, with D hard to call. The CDR3 has 14 amino acids. Per germline, CDR1 SGHTS and CDR2 YDEGEE. Trimming took off 1 base at V and 4 bases at J, with 8 bases between the two ends. CDR3 nucleotides: TGTGCCAGCAGCTTGTCGGGAGTTAATGAAAAACTGTTTTTT. Translated, it gives CASSLSGVNEKLFF.

The chain recombines TRBV5-1 with TRBJ2-2, with no clear D. This CDR3 contains 13 residues. Germline-derived CDR1 and CDR2 are SGHRS and YFSETQ. V lost 2 bases to trimming and J lost 3 bases, with 5 bases between them. The CDR3 coding sequence is TGCGCCAGCAGCTTAAGGGACACCGGGGAGCTGTTTTTT. It codes for CASSLRDTGELFF.

This clone has a single count. The rearrangement links TRBV24-1 to TRBJ2-2, with D possibly matching TRBD2 (5 bases). CDR1 and CDR2 (germline): KGHDR, SFDVKD. The V end was cut by 2 bases, the J end by 4 bases, with 10 bases between. This CDR3 spans 15 amino acids. The CDR3 sequence is CATSDSSFSTGELFF. The CDR3 DNA reads as TGTGCCACCAGTGATTCTAGCTTCTCCACCGGGGAGCTGTTTTTT.

This sequence joins TRBV7-2 and TRBJ1-2, with TRBD1 identical over 9 bases. Germline V gene lookup returns CDR1 SGHTA and CDR2 FQGNSA. Trimming took 5 bases from V and 2 from J; bases not matched to a gene: 18. This CDR3 comprises 19 residues. The CDR3 region has the DNA TGTGCCAGCAGCGGACGGACAGGGGAGGCCGAAATCAGAAACTATGGCTACACCTTC. The encoded protein is CASSGRTGEAEIRNYGYTF.

This chain connects TRBV21-1 to TRBJ1-1; the DNA was not used to check the table's D call, TRBD1. TRBV21-1 is marked as a pseudogene. The CDR3 length is 15 residues. The CDR3 region is CASSKGDRGSTEAFF. In nucleotides, the CDR3 is TGTGCCAGCAGCAAGGGGGACAGGGGGAGCACTGAAGCTTTCTTT.

The V and J genes are TRBV5-1 and TRBJ2-3; TRBD2 is a possible D gene (7 bases). Trimming shortened V by 3 bases and J by 2 bases, and 13 bases separated the two germline ends. The CDR3 loop spans 15 amino acids. Germline CDR1 reads SGHRS; CDR2 reads YFSETQ. The CDR3 nucleotides read TGCGCCAGCAGCTGGGGGGGCCGAAACACAGATACGCAGTATTTT. It encodes CASSWGGRNTDTQYF.

The chain recombines TRBV27 with TRBJ2-3; TRBD1 or TRBD2 may be the D gene (5 bases each). CDR1 and CDR2 (germline): MNHEY, SMNVEV (reference sequence). The CDR3 contains 17 residues. V was cut by 5 bases and J by 2 bases, with 20 bases left in between. The CDR3 loop is CASSQTRDALPTDTQYF. The DNA of the CDR3 is TGTGCCAGCAGTCAAACCCGGGACGCTCTGCCCACAGATACGCAGTATTTT.

The genes are TRBV9 and TRBJ2-7; D gene ambiguous. This CDR3 has 13 residues. Trimming pared 0 bases from V and 4 bases from J, leaving 8 bases between. Germline V gene lookup returns CDR1 SGDLS and CDR2 YYNGEE. The CDR3 DNA sequence: TGTGCCAGCAGCGTAGACGGTTTATACGAGCAGTACTTC. Translated: CASSVDGLYEQYF.

V usage is TRBV9 and J usage is TRBJ1-1; no definite D call. The germline gives CDR1 SGDLS, CDR2 YYNGEE. The V gene lost 4 bases and the J gene lost 1 base, with 11 bases spanning the gap. The CDR3 totals 14 residues. Here the CDR3 reads CASSLARRNTEAFF. In nucleotides, the CDR3 is TGTGCCAGCAGCCTCGCTCGGAGGAACACTGAAGCTTTCTTT.

CDR3 protein: CASSHGQGAPTEAFF. CDR3 DNA: TGTGCCAGCAGCCACGGACAGGGGGCGCCGACTGAAGCTTTCTTT. The chain employs TRBV7-9 and TRBJ1-1; TRBD1 agrees at 11 bases. Germline CDR1 and CDR2: SEHNR and FQNEAQ (reference sequence). The CDR3 length is 15 residues. The V segment lost 5 bases and the J segment 5 bases; nucleotides outside the gene matches: 7.

The chain couples TRBV27 to TRBJ2-2; D is undetermined. The CDR3 contains 16 residues. V gave up 1 base and J gave up 7 bases, with 16 bases separating them. Germline V CDR1 and CDR2: MNHEY, SMNVEV (reference sequence). The CDR3 nucleotides read TGTGCCAGCAGTTTATTTCCCGGCGGCGGCTACGGGGAGCTGTTTTTT. The encoded protein is CASSLFPGGGYGELFF.

The chain couples TRBV2 to TRBJ1-1; 7 bases map to TRBD1. This CDR3 spans 16 amino acids. Germline trimming cut 6 bases from V and 2 bases from J; bases unmatched to any gene: 12. Germline CDR1 and CDR2: SNHLY and FYNNEI. For the CDR3, the DNA is TGTGCCAGCAGGACCGGGACAGCGAAGTTAAACACTGAAGCTTTCTTT. It translates to CASRTGTAKLNTEAFF. The whole variable domain, filled in from reference TRBV2 and TRBJ1-1, reads EPEVTQTPSHQVTQMGQEVILRCVPISNHLYFYWYRQILGQKVEFLVSFYNNEISEKSEIFDDQFSVERPDGSNFTLKIRSTKLEDSAMYFCASRTGTAKLNTEAFFGQGTRLTVV.

CDR3 nucleotides: TGTGCCAGCTCACGGGGGACGAACACTGAAGCTTTCTTT. Protein sequence: CASSRGTNTEAFF. The chain combines TRBV18 with TRBJ1-1, with a weak D call TRBD1 (5 bases). The V end lost 4 bases, the J end lost 1 base, and 7 bases lay between the germline ends. The CDR3 loop spans 13 amino acids. Germline assignment: CDR1 KGHSH and CDR2 LQKENI.

The chain couples TRBV12-3 or TRBV12-4 to TRBJ2-5; possible D gene TRBD1, 5 bases. The germline V and J ends were trimmed by 1 base and 5 bases, with 8 bases remaining between them. This CDR3 has 13 residues. The DNA for the CDR3 is TGTGCCAGCAGTTTAGGGGGCTGGGAGACCCAGTACTTC. Translation gives CASSLGGWETQYF.

The chain links TRBV18 to TRBJ2-2, with no clear D. V lost 6 bases and J lost 6, with 20 bases in between. There are 16 residues in the CDR3. CDR1 KGHSH and CDR2 LQKENI come from the germline V gene. CDR3 sequence (DNA): TGTGCCAGCTCCCCGGCCTGGAGTAAAGTCTCCGGGGAGCTGTTTTTT. It is translated as CASSPAWSKVSGELFF.

The rearrangement joins TRBV7-6 to TRBJ1-3; a weak D match, TRBD1 (5 bases). This CDR3 has 17 residues. Between the trimmed V and J ends, which lost 0 bases and 2 bases, there was a span of 14 bases. Germline assignment: CDR1 SGHVS and CDR2 FNYEAQ. CDR3 DNA sequence: TGTGCCAGCAGCTTAGCTGGGGGGGGGATCGCTGGAAACACCATATATTTT. Its translation is CASSLAGGGIAGNTIYF.

This rearrangement joins TRBV7-9 to TRBJ1-4, with D possibly being TRBD1 (5 bases). This CDR3 is 12 amino acids long. Germline CDR1 SEHNR, CDR2 FQNEAQ (reference sequence). With 4 bases removed from V and 8 bases from J, the gap between germline ends came to 8 bases. The CDR3 region has the DNA TGTGCCAGCAGCTGGGGCTGGGAAAAACTGTTTTTT. Amino acids: CASSWGWEKLFF.

The V and J genes are TRBV14 and TRBJ1-1; TRBD1 is a possible D gene (5 bases). This CDR3 contains 13 residues. Germline V lookup: CDR1 SGHDN, CDR2 FVKESK. V lost 4 bases and J lost 11, with 17 bases in between. The CDR3 nucleotides are TGTGCCAGCAGCCGGGGGACGGACCTCGGGGCTTTCTTT. Translating it yields CASSRGTDLGAFF.

The CDR3 DNA reads TGCAGTGCTAGAACTGGGTGGACCCAGTACTTC. Translating it yields CSARTGWTQYF. The rearrangement uses TRBV20-1 and TRBJ2-5; D is ambiguous. The germline V gene encodes CDR1 DFQATT and CDR2 SNEGSKA (reference sequence). The V end was cut by 2 bases, the J end by 7 bases, with 8 bases between. The CDR3 is made up of 11 amino acids.

V and J are TRBV10-3 and TRBJ2-7, with 8 bases identical to TRBD1. Trimming at V came to 4 bases and at J to 9 bases, leaving 8 bases not matched to a gene. The CDR3 sequence is 13 residues long. The germline CDR1 and CDR2 sequences are ENHRY and SYGVKD. The CDR3 spells CAISVPGQVWQYF. DNA of the CDR3: TGTGCCATCAGTGTCCCGGGACAGGTTTGGCAGTACTTC.

V usage is TRBV5-1 and J usage is TRBJ2-7, with D possibly matching TRBD2 (5 bases). The CDR3 sequence is 14 residues long. Looked up from germline, CDR1 is SGHRS and CDR2 is YFSETQ. Trimming took 2 bases from V and 4 from J, leaving 13 bases between them. The CDR3 region has the DNA TGCGCCAGCAGCTTAAATCTTGAGGGTTACGAGCAGTACTTC. Amino acid sequence: CASSLNLEGYEQYF.

V usage is TRBV20-1 and J usage is TRBJ1-2, with D perhaps matching TRBD1 (5 bases). Trimming left V 4 bases short and J 7 bases short, with 10 bases between. Germline loops: CDR1 DFQATT, CDR2 SNEGSKA (reference sequence). The CDR3 is 11 amino acids. This CDR3 reads CSANRQPGYTF. CDR3 nucleotides: TGCAGTGCTAATCGACAGCCTGGCTACACCTTC.

The chain employs TRBV10-3 and TRBJ1-2, with a possible D match to TRBD1 (5 bases). Per the germline V gene, CDR1 is ENHRY and CDR2 is SYGVKD. This CDR3 has 14 amino acids. Between the trimmed V and J ends, which lost 4 bases and 2 bases, there was a span of 11 bases. In DNA, the CDR3 is TGTGCCATCAGTGGGGAGGAGGGGAACTATGGCTACACCTTC. This translates into CAISGEEGNYGYTF.

The chain employs TRBV6-2 or TRBV6-3 and TRBJ1-5; 9 positions match TRBD1. This CDR3 has 16 amino acids. Trimming removed 5 bases from V and 5 bases from J; junction bases left unmatched: 10. Looked up from germline, CDR1 is MNHEY and CDR2 is SVGEGT. DNA of the CDR3: TGTGCCAGCAGTCCGACAGGGACAGGGTCACATCAGCCCCAGCATTTT. It encodes CASSPTGTGSHQPQHF.

The chain is built from TRBV7-2 and TRBJ2-3, with no clear D. V lost 1 base and J 7 bases, leaving 12 bases between the germline ends. CDR1 and CDR2 from the germline V gene are SGHTA and FQGNSA. The CDR3 is made up of 14 amino acids. This CDR3 reads CASSLEVGPYTQYF. DNA of the CDR3: TGTGCCAGCAGCTTAGAGGTCGGGCCGTATACGCAGTATTTT.

The gene calls are TRBV12-3 or TRBV12-4 and TRBJ2-1, with 8 bases identical to TRBD2. The length of the CDR3 is 11 residues. With 6 bases clipped from V and 9 bases from J, the junction kept 1 base outside the gene matches. CDR3 bases: TGTGCCAGCAGAGGGACTAGTGAGCAGTTCTTC. Its translation is CASRGTSEQFF.

CDR3 nucleotide sequence: TGTGCCAGCAGCCGAGGACGGGGAGGTCAGCCCCAGCATTTT. Translating gives CASSRGRGGQPQHF. The V gene is TRBV16, the J gene TRBJ1-5; D unresolved. Germline CDR1 reads KGHSY; CDR2 reads FQNENV. Trimming stripped 4 bases from V and 6 bases from J, with 13 bases between. This CDR3 has 14 amino acids.

V is TRBV4-2 and J is TRBJ2-2; 9 bases line up with TRBD1. The trim removed 4 bases at V and 7 bases at J, leaving 4 bases unmatched. Germline loops: CDR1 LGHNA, CDR2 YNFKEQ. This CDR3 spans 14 amino acids. CDR3 sequence reads: CASSPDRGIGELFF. CDR3 in DNA: TGTGCCAGCAGCCCGGACAGGGGAATCGGGGAGCTGTTTTTT.

V and J are TRBV9 and TRBJ2-2; 15 bases fit TRBD2. Germline loops: CDR1 SGDLS, CDR2 YYNGEE. The CDR3 is made up of 18 amino acids. The V gene end was trimmed by 4 bases and the J gene end by 5 bases; junction bases not matched to a gene: 9. The CDR3 DNA follows: TGTGCCAGCAGCACGGGACTAGCGGGGGGAGGAGGGACCGGGGAGCTGTTTTTT. It is translated as CASSTGLAGGGGTGELFF.